This is a list of T cell receptor beta chains from one sample in a study of OX40 agonist ivuxolimab in advanced cancers. The method was immunoSEQ multiplex PCR; TCRdb's version includes in-frame clones alone and lacks a portion of them. The sample has under 90,000 clones, roughly 91% seen once. The sequencing used CD4+ or CD8+ T cells sorted from blood, collected in a trial of the OX40 agonist ivuxolimab. Every receptor here comes from an adult with an advanced solid tumor such as melanoma, head and neck, liver or kidney cancer. Each CDR3 is given with its conserved first and last residue. A D gene is named only where the DNA matches it firmly. Only part of the rows carry a size: once, few, many, or a class if the clone is expanded.

CDR3aa,CDR3nt,abundance,d_gene,v_gene,len,j_gene
CASSITENYGYTF,TGTGCCAGCAGCATCACAGAGAACTATGGCTACACCTTC,-,-,TRBV28,13,TRBJ1-2
CASSLVTARTRDTEAFF,TGCGCCAGCAGCTTGGTCACAGCCCGGACCCGGGACACTGAAGCTTTCTTT,-,-,TRBV5-1,17,TRBJ1-1
CASSRDRVGKVTEAFF,TGTGCCAGCAGCCGGGACAGGGTGGGCAAAGTCACTGAAGCTTTCTTT,-,TRBD1,TRBV5-4,16,TRBJ1-1
CASNVIGGALVEQFF,TGTGCCAGCAACGTCATCGGGGGGGCCCTCGTGGAGCAGTTCTTC,-,TRBD2,TRBV7-9,15,TRBJ2-1
CASSLMSSETGELFF,TGCGCCAGCAGCTTGATGTCTAGCGAAACCGGGGAGCTGTTTTTT,once,-,TRBV5-1,15,TRBJ2-2
CASRRDGSYEQYF,TGCGCCAGCAGACGGGACGGCTCCTACGAGCAGTACTTC,-,-,TRBV5-1,13,TRBJ2-7
CASSIESGQILNTEAFF,TGTGCCAGTAGTATAGAGTCGGGACAAATCTTGAACACTGAAGCTTTCTTT,once,-,TRBV19,17,TRBJ1-1
CASSPGQGEGYTF,TGCGCCAGCAGCCCTGGACAGGGGGAAGGCTACACCTTC,once,TRBD1,TRBV5-1,13,TRBJ1-2
CASSPRYEQYF,TGTGCCAGCAGCCCCCGCTACGAGCAGTACTTC,-,-,TRBV7-2,11,TRBJ2-7
CASSRRDRLNYGYTF,TGTGCCAGCTCACGGCGGGACAGGTTAAACTATGGCTACACCTTC,once,TRBD1,TRBV18,15,TRBJ1-2
CASSVSTSYTQYF,TGTGCCAGCAGCGTCTCGACTTCATATACGCAGTATTTT,-,-,TRBV7-2,13,TRBJ2-3
CAWSAPGQGWTEAFF,TGTGCCTGGAGTGCCCCGGGACAGGGGTGGACTGAAGCTTTCTTT,-,TRBD1,TRBV30,15,TRBJ1-1
CASSPQSQLTEAFF,TGTGCCAGCAGCCCTCAGTCGCAGTTGACTGAAGCTTTCTTT,-,-,TRBV7-2,14,TRBJ1-1
CASSFLAGAGETQYF,TGTGCCAGCAGCTTCCTAGCGGGGGCGGGGGAGACCCAGTACTTC,-,TRBD2,TRBV5-4,15,TRBJ2-5
CASSEGGSTEAFF,TGTGCCAGCAGTGAAGGAGGCAGTACTGAAGCTTTCTTT,few,-,TRBV2,13,TRBJ1-1
CAIRLAGELFF,TGTGCCATCCGGCTAGCGGGGGAGCTGTTTTTT,-,-,TRBV19,11,TRBJ2-2
CASSLAGAGWDYGYTF,TGTGCCAGCAGCTTGGCGGGCGCGGGGTGGGACTATGGCTACACCTTC,-,-,TRBV5-4,16,TRBJ1-2
CASSLDGQTYGYTF,TGCGCCAGCAGCTTGGATGGGCAGACCTATGGCTACACCTTC,once,-,TRBV5-1,14,TRBJ1-2
CASSPAPGQVGETQYF,TGCGCCAGCAGCCCCGCGCCGGGACAGGTGGGAGAGACCCAGTACTTC,-,TRBD1,TRBV5-1,16,TRBJ2-5
CASTTYPKMSVYNQPQHF,TGTGCCAGCACCACTTACCCGAAGATGTCGGTTTACAATCAGCCCCAGCATTTT,-,-,TRBV28,18,TRBJ1-5
CASSTHLYNEQFF,TGTGCCAGCAGCACCCATCTCTACAATGAGCAGTTCTTC,-,-,TRBV11-3,13,TRBJ2-1
CASRFEGLASEAFF,TGTGCCAGCAGGTTCGAGGGCCTTGCTTCTGAAGCTTTCTTT,-,-,TRBV28,14,TRBJ1-1
CASSHRAGANVLTF,TGTGCCAGCAGCCACAGGGCTGGGGCCAACGTCCTGACTTTC,-,-,TRBV6-5,14,TRBJ2-6
CASRWSSGTYYEQYF,TGTGCCAGCAGGTGGTCTAGCGGGACTTACTACGAGCAGTACTTC,-,TRBD2,TRBV6-6,15,TRBJ2-7
CASSLVRGGGYTF,TGTGCCAGCAGCTTGGTTCGCGGAGGTGGCTACACCTTC,-,-,TRBV5-8,13,TRBJ1-2
CASSYSGGGGGYTF,TGTGCCAGCAGTTACTCTGGCGGAGGAGGAGGCTACACCTTC,-,-,TRBV6-5,14,TRBJ1-2
CASSEFGVDQPQHF,TGTGCCAGCAGTGAATTCGGGGTGGATCAGCCCCAGCATTTT,-,-,TRBV6-5,14,TRBJ1-5
CASSPRQGAGTNEKLFF,TGTGCCAGCAGCCCCCGACAGGGGGCGGGAACTAATGAAAAACTGTTTTTT,many,TRBD1,TRBV7-2,17,TRBJ1-4
CASSPQGPTGGYTF,TGTGCCAGCAGTCCTCAGGGGCCCACTGGCGGCTACACCTTC,-,-,TRBV6-6,14,TRBJ1-2